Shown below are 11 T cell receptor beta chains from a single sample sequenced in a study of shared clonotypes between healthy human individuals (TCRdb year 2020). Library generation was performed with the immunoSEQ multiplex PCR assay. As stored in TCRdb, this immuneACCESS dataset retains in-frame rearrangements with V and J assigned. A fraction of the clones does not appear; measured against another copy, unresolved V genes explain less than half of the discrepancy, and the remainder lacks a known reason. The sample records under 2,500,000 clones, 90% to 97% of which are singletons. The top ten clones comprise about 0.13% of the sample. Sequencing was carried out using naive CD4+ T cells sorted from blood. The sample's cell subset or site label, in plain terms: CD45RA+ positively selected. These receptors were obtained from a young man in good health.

The CDR3 reads CASSPFAIGNTEAFF. The DNA of the CDR3 is TGTGCCAGCTCACCATTCGCGATAGGGAACACTGAAGCTTTCTTT. This rearrangement joins TRBV18 to TRBJ1-1; D is unclear. CDR3 length: 15 amino acids. The germline V and J ends were trimmed by 2 bases and 1 base, with 11 bases remaining between them. Germline-derived CDR1 and CDR2 are KGHSH and LQKENI. Full variable domain (remainder filled in from reference TRBV18 and TRBJ1-1): NAGVMQNPRHLVRRRGQEARLRCSPMKGHSHVYWYRQLPEEGLKFMVYLQKENIIDESGMPKERFSAEFPKEGPSILRIQQVVRGDSAAYFCASSPFAIGNTEAFFGQGTRLTVV.

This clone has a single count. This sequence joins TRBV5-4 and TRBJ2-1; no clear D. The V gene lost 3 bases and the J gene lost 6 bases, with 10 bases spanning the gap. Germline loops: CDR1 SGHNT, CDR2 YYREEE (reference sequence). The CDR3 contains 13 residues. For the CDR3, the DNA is TGTGCCAGCAGCTCACCAAAGAGCAATGAGCAGTTCTTC. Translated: CASSSPKSNEQFF.

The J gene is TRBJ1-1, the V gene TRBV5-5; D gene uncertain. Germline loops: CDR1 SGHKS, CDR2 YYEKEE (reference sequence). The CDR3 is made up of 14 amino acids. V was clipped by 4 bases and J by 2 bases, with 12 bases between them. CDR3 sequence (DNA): TGTGCCAGCAGCGGGCAGTTGAGAAACACTGAAGCTTTCTTT. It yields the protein CASSGQLRNTEAFF.

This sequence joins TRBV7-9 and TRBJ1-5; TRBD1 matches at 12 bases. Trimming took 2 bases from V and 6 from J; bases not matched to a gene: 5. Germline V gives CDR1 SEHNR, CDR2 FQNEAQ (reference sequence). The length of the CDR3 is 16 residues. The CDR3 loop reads CASSLSGTGGGQPQHF. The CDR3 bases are TGTGCCAGCAGCTTATCCGGGACAGGGGGCGGTCAGCCCCAGCATTTT.

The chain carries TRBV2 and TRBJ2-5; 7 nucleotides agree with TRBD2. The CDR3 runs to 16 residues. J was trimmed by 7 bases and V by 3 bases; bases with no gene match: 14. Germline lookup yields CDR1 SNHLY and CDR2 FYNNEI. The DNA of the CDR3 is TGTGCCAGCAGTGATGATGCAGCGGGGCTTCTAGCGACCCAGTACTTC. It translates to CASSDDAAGLLATQYF.

This CDR3 is CATSRDRPNTEAFF. CDR3 DNA: TGTGCCACCAGCAGAGATCGTCCGAACACTGAAGCTTTCTTT. This sequence joins TRBV15 and TRBJ1-1; D remains unclear. CDR3 length equals 14 residues. Germline values: CDR1 LNHNV, CDR2 YYDKDF (reference sequence). Trimming took off 0 bases at V and 1 base at J, with 6 bases between the two ends.

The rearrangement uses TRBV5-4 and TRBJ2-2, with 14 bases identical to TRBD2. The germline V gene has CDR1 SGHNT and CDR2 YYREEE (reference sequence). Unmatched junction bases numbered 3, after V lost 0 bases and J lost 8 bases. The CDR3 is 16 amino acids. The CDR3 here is CASSLAGLAGGGELFF. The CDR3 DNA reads TGTGCCAGCAGCTTGGCCGGACTAGCGGGGGGAGGGGAGCTGTTTTTT. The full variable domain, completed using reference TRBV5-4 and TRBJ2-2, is ETGVTQSPTHLIKTRGQQVTLRCSSQSGHNTVSWYQQALGQGPQFIFQYYREEENGRGNFPPRFSGLQFPNYSSELNVNALELDDSALYLCASSLAGLAGGGELFFGEGSRLTVL.

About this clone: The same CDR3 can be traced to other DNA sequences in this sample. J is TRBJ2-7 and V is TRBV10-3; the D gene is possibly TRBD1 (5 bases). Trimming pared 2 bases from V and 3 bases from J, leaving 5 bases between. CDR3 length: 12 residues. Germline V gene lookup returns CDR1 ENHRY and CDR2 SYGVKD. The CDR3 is CAISEDSYEQYF. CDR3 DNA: TGTGCCATCAGTGAGGACAGCTACGAGCAGTACTTC.

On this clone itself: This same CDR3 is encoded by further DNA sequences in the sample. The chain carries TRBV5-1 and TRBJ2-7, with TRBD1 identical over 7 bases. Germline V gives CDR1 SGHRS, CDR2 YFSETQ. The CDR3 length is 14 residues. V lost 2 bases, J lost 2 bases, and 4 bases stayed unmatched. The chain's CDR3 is CASSLRDSTYEQYF. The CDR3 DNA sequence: TGCGCCAGCAGCTTACGGGACAGCACCTACGAGCAGTACTTC.

The CDR3 DNA is TGTGCCAGCAGACCCGGGACTAGCGGTCCCAGCTCCTACAATGAGCAGTTCTTC. Residues: CASRPGTSGPSSYNEQFF. The V gene is TRBV7-9, the J gene TRBJ2-1, with 11 bases lining up with TRBD2. The CDR3 is made up of 18 amino acids. Trimming at V came to 6 bases and at J to 0 bases, leaving 10 bases not matched to a gene. Germline V gene data show CDR1 as SEHNR and CDR2 as FQNEAQ (reference sequence).

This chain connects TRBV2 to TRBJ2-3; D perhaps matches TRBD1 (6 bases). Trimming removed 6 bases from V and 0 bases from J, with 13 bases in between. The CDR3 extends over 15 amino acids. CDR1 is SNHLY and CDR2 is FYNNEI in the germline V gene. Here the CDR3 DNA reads TGTGCCAGCAGGCCCGGGACATCTAGCACAGATACGCAGTATTTT. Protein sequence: CASRPGTSSTDTQYF. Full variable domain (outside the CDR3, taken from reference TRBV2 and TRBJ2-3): EPEVTQTPSHQVTQMGQEVILRCVPISNHLYFYWYRQILGQKVEFLVSFYNNEISEKSEIFDDQFSVERPDGSNFTLKIRSTKLEDSAMYFCASRPGTSSTDTQYFGPGTRLTVL.